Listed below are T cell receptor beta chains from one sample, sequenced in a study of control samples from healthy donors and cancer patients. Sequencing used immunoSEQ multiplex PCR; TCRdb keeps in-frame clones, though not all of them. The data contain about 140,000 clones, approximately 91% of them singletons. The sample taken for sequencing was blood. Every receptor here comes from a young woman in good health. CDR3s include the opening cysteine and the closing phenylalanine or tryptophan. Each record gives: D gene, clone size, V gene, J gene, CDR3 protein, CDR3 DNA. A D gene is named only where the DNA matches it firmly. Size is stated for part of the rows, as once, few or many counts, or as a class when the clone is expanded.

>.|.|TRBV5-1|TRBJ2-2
CASSPTGVVNTGELFF
TGCGCCAGCAGCCCCACAGGAGTAGTAAACACCGGGGAGCTGTTTTTT
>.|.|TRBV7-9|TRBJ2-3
CASSLPIAQGFSTDTQYF
TGTGCCAGCAGCTTACCCATCGCTCAGGGATTTAGCACAGATACGCAGTATTTT
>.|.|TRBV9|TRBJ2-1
CASSGERSSYNEQFF
TGTGCCAGCAGCGGAGAGAGGAGCTCCTACAATGAGCAGTTCTTC
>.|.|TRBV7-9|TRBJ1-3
CASRPLSLSPGNTIYF
TGTGCCAGCAGACCGCTCAGTTTGTCTCCTGGAAACACCATATATTTT
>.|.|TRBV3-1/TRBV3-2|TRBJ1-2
CASSQVAAASGYTF
TGTGCCAGCAGCCAGGTAGCCGCCGCGAGTGGCTACACCTTC
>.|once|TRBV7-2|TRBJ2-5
CASSLGEQETQYF
TGTGCCAGCAGCTTGGGGGAACAAGAGACCCAGTACTTC
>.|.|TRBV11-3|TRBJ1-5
CASTPWAGRNQPQHF
TGTGCCAGCACTCCATGGGCAGGGCGGAATCAGCCCCAGCATTTT
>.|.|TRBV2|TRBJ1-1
CASSEARVGTGNRAFF
TGTGCCAGCAGTGAAGCGCGAGTTGGAACTGGCAATCGGGCTTTCTTT
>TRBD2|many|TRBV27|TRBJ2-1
CASSFSSGSSNNEQFF
TGTGCCAGCAGTTTCTCTAGCGGGAGTAGCAACAATGAGCAGTTCTTC
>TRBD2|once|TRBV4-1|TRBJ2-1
CASSQGLTSGSDNEQFF
TGCGCCAGCAGCCAGGGGCTGACTAGCGGGAGTGACAATGAGCAGTTCTTC
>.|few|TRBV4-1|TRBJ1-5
CASSQVETSSDQPQHF
TGCGCCAGCAGCCAAGTTGAAACCTCCTCGGATCAGCCCCAGCATTTT
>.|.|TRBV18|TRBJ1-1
CASSPQPAGTEAFF
TGTGCCAGCTCACCACAGCCTGCCGGCACTGAAGCTTTCTTT
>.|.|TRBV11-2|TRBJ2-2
CASSPRVRELFF
TGTGCCAGCAGCCCCAGGGTCCGGGAGCTGTTTTTT
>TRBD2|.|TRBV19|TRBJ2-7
CASSREGTYEQYF
TGTGCCAGTAGCCGGGAGGGTACCTACGAGCAGTACTTC
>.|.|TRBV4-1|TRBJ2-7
CASSPLGTQSSYEQYF
TGCGCCAGCAGCCCCCTCGGGACTCAGAGCTCCTACGAGCAGTACTTC
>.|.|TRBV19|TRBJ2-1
CASSSGSSYNEQFF
TGTGCCAGTAGTAGCGGTAGCTCCTACAATGAGCAGTTCTTC
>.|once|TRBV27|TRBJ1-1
CASSSRTRTEAFF
TGTGCCAGCAGTTCCCGGACACGCACTGAAGCTTTCTTT
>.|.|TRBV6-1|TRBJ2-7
CASSESTGLPYEQYF
TGTGCCAGCAGTGAATCGACAGGCCTGCCCTACGAGCAGTACTTC
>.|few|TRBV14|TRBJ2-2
CASSQLGGENTGELFF
TGTGCCAGCAGCCAACTGGGGGGCGAAAACACCGGGGAGCTGTTTTTT
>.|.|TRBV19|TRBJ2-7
CASSLEPSYEQYF
TGTGCCAGTAGTCTCGAACCCTCCTACGAGCAGTACTTC
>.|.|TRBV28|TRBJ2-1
CASKRTNNEQFF
TGTGCCAGCAAGCGGACCAACAATGAGCAGTTCTTC
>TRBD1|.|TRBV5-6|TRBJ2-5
CASTETGVTSETQYF
TGTGCCAGCACCGAGACAGGGGTAACATCAGAGACCCAGTACTTC